This entry describes one T cell receptor beta chain. The CDR3 spans 15 residues. Germline CDR1 and CDR2: SGHNT and YENEEA. Trimming stripped 1 base from V and 6 bases from J, with 15 bases between. The sample originates from a study of blood T cell repertoires in COVID-19. The protocol was immunoSEQ multiplex PCR, while the TCRdb copy is restricted to in-frame clones and leaves out a portion. The sample shows about 480,000 clones, over 75% of them seen only once. Sequencing used PBMCs or T cells enriched from blood (not recorded which). The V gene is TRBV11-3, the J gene TRBJ2-5; maybe TRBD2 (6 bases). The receptor was derived from a woman between 40 and 55 years old who had recovered from COVID-19. Written as DNA, the CDR3 is TGTGCCAGCAGCTTAGGATTTGGCGCGGGAAAGACCCAGTACTTC. Its protein product is CASSLGFGAGKTQYF.